The TCR beta chain described here comes from a study of T cell repertoires in MIS-A myocarditis (dated by TCRdb to the early 2020s). Concerning this clone: It lacks a known antigen. No much larger clonotype is one base removed from it; base qualities were not supplied.

TCRbeta CDR3 regions were amplified with the immunoSEQ bias-controlled multiplex PCR and sequenced at high throughput. On the study's bioinformatics: The immunoSEQ vendor pipeline collapsed and filtered the CDR3 sequences so that the abundance and frequency of each unique TCRbeta CDR3 could be quantified. Dominant CDR3 amino acid sequences were clustered with SARS-CoV-2-specific ImmuneCODE TCRbeta sequences by CD-HIT using a 90% global sequence identity threshold. Clones at frequencies from 0.1 to 1 were categorized as hyperexpanded, and clones at frequencies from 0.01 to 0.1 were categorized as large. MiXCR was used to confirm CDR3 amino acid sequences and V and J gene assignments of dominant clones. The R stringdist package was used to compute Levenshtein distances between the patient clonotypes and the ImmuneCODE hits. The immuneACCESS repertoire file appears here via TCRdb, limited to in-frame rearrangements. These files lack a portion of the clones; in checked studies, under half of the deficit traces to unresolved V genes, and the cause of the others is not known. For V, J and clone size, that table is used; D and trimming come from the DNA. Present in this sample are roughly 15,000 clones, around two thirds of which were seen just once. Of the sample, around 59% falls within the top ten clones.

The CDR3 holds 12 amino acids from the cysteine to the phenylalanine. The sequence is cut down to CDR3 DNA, 36 bases in frame from base 1. Looking up the germline V gene yields CDR1 SGHTA and CDR2 FQGNSA. V loses 4 bases of germline sequence and J loses 5 bases, and the interval between the two ends is 8 bases. The QIAamp DNA FFPE kit was used to extract genomic DNA from formalin-fixed paraffin-embedded autopsy tissue. This TCR was recovered from a man aged 18 to 29 with fulminant myocarditis from multisystem inflammatory syndrome in adults (MIS-A) after COVID-19. This chain joins TRBV7-2 to TRBJ1-1; the D gene remains uncertain. The sample taken for sequencing was left ventricle heart tissue obtained at autopsy. The sample's cell subset or site label is to be understood as: cardiac tissue sample (left or right ventricle, interventricular septum, or pericardium). The sequence in DNA is TGTGCCAGCAGCTGGCCCACGACTGAAGCTTTCTTT. Its protein product is CASSWPTTEAFF.